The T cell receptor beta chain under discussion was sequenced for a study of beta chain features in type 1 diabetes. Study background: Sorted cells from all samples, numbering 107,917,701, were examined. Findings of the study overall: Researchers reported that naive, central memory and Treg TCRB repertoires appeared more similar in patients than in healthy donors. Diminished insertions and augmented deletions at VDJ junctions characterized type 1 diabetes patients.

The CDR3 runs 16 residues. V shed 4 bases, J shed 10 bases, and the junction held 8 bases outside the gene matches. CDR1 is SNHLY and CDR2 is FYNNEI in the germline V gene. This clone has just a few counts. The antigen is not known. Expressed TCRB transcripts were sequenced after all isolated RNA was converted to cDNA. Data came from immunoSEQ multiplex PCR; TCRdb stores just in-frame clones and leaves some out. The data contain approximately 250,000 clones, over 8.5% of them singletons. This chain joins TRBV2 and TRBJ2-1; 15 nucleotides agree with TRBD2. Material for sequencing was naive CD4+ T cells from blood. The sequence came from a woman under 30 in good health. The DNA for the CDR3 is TGTGCCAGCAGTGTAGGACTAGCGGGAGGGGGAAAGGAGCAGTTCTTC. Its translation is CASSVGLAGGGKEQFF.